The 11 T cell receptor beta chains below were found in one sample sequenced in a study of post-analysis software for immune sequencing data. Study-wide results and limits: Patients carried 5 or 6 TRBV segments more frequently than controls did, and TRBV5-6, TRBV5-1 and TRBV20-1 were among them.

Which antigens these TCRs recognize remains unknown. Built from TCR beta cDNA, the libraries had unique molecular identifiers in them. TCRdb re-called the PCR reads with MiXCR, one entry per CDR3 protein. The sample holds some 800,000 distinct CDR3 sequences; around 42% are singletons and the top ten take 4.9%. Sequencing input: blood. The source of these receptors is a girl aged 5 to 17 with multiple sclerosis.

The chain carries TRBV7-9 and TRBJ2-7, with D possibly TRBD2 on 5 matching bases. Germline CDR1 reads SEHNR; CDR2 reads FQNEAQ (reference sequence). V dropped 5 bases and J dropped 2 bases, with 13 bases sitting between them. This CDR3 comprises 14 residues. The CDR3 DNA follows: TGTGCCAGCAGCCTACCCGGACTGGCCTACGAGCAGTACTTC. This gives the protein CASSLPGLAYEQYF.

This clonotype occurred a few times. V gene TRBV29-1 combines with J gene TRBJ2-5; TRBD1 matches at 7 bases. Trimming took 4 bases from V and 7 from J; bases not matched to a gene: 9. CDR3 length: 13 amino acids. The germline gives CDR1 SQVTM, CDR2 ANQGSEA. The CDR3 nucleotides are TGCAGCGTTGCCCAACAGGGGTCGGGGACCCAGTACTTC. It yields the protein CSVAQQGSGTQYF.

This chain connects TRBV24-1 to TRBJ2-1; D is ambiguous. CDR1 is KGHDR, CDR2 SFDVKD, per germline. CDR3 length: 15 amino acids. Trimming took 3 bases from V and 8 from J, leaving 16 bases between them. CDR3 loop: CATSDSIVGMDEQFF. As DNA, the CDR3 is TGTGCCACCAGTGATAGCATAGTGGGAATGGATGAGCAGTTCTTC.

This clonotype has a handful of counts. The rearrangement joins TRBV3-1 to TRBJ2-7; 8 nucleotides line up with TRBD2. The CDR3 covers 14 residues. The germline gives CDR1 LGHDT, CDR2 YNNKEL (reference sequence). The junction had 4 bases not matched to a gene; V was cut back by 2 bases and J by 4 bases. The CDR3 coding sequence is TGTGCCAGCAGCCAACAGCGGGAGCTTTACGAGCAGTACTTC. Amino acid sequence: CASSQQRELYEQYF.

The chain joins TRBV6-5 to TRBJ2-3, with D possibly TRBD1 on 6 matching bases. This CDR3 region has 12 residues. Per germline, CDR1 MNHEY and CDR2 SVGAGI. Trimming took 8 bases from V and 4 from J, leaving 10 bases between them. CDR3 protein: CASQKGADTQYF. CDR3 DNA: TGTGCCAGCCAGAAGGGGGCAGATACGCAGTATTTT.

This clonotype was recorded a few times. The chain joins TRBV13 to TRBJ2-3, with no clear D. With 5 bases removed from V and 4 bases from J, the gap between germline ends came to 7 bases. CDR1 is PRHDT and CDR2 is FYEKMQ in the germline V gene (reference sequence). The CDR3 runs to 12 residues. CDR3 nucleotide sequence: TGTGCCAGCAGCGATGAGCCAGATACGCAGTATTTT. Its translation: CASSDEPDTQYF.

The chain carries TRBV20-1 and TRBJ2-4; D gene unclear. The end of the DNA is better explained by TRBJ2-7, so the J call may be wrong. The CDR3 is 14 amino acids. CDR1 and CDR2 from the germline V gene are DFQATT and SNEGSKA (reference sequence). CDR3 nucleotide sequence: TGCAGTGCTAGAGATTACCCTGCTCATTACGAGCAGTACTTC. As protein: CSARDYPAHYEQYF.

The rearrangement links TRBV5-1 to TRBJ2-1; the match to TRBD2 covers 10 bases. Germline trimming cut 2 bases from V and 8 bases from J; bases unmatched to any gene: 7. CDR3 length equals 15 residues. CDR1 and CDR2 (germline): SGHRS, YFSETQ. The CDR3 sequence: CASSFDSGRSDEQFF. The DNA of the CDR3 is TGCGCCAGCAGCTTCGATAGCGGGAGGTCAGATGAGCAGTTCTTC.

V and J are TRBV6-6 and TRBJ1-2; a possible D gene is TRBD1 (5 bases). The length of the CDR3 is 14 residues. The germline CDR1 and CDR2 sequences are MNHNY and SVGAGI (reference sequence). V was cut by 10 bases and J by 0 bases, with 15 bases left in between. CDR3 region: CATYSGIANYGYTF. CDR3 DNA sequence: TGTGCCACCTATTCAGGGATAGCTAACTATGGCTACACCTTC.

V is TRBV7-9 and J is TRBJ1-2; tentative D call: TRBD1 (5 bases). There are 15 residues in the CDR3. Trimming removed 4 bases at V and 3 bases at J, with 15 bases between. Germline CDR1 and CDR2: SEHNR and FQNEAQ (reference sequence). The CDR3 bases are TGTGCCAGCAGCTCAATGACAGTTTCGGACTATGGCTACACCTTC. Translation gives CASSSMTVSDYGYTF. The whole variable domain, filled in from reference TRBV7-9 and TRBJ1-2, reads DTGVSQNPRHKITKRGQNVTFRCDPISEHNRLYWYRQTLGQGPEFLTYFQNEAQLEKSRLLSDRFSAERPKGSFSTLEIQRTEQGDSAMYLCASSSMTVSDYGYTFGSGTRLTVV.

The chain is built from TRBV28 and TRBJ2-1; 15 nucleotides agree with TRBD2. The CDR3 covers 16 residues. Germline loops: CDR1 MDHEN, CDR2 SYDVKM. V gave up 4 bases and J gave up 9 bases; unmatched junction bases: 7. The CDR3 region has the DNA TGTGCCAGCAGTTCACCGGGACTAGCGGGAGGTCGTGAGCAGTTCTTC. Protein: CASSSPGLAGGREQFF.